The entry below gives a single T cell receptor (beta chain) sequence along with its context. CDR1 is GTSNPN and CDR2 is SVGIG in the germline V gene (reference sequence). The CDR3 has 11 amino acids. The V and J ends lost 4 bases and 8 bases, in that order; junction bases with no gene match: 3. Cohort placement rested on clinical history that participants reported themselves. Profiling relied on immunoSEQ multiplex PCR, and the TCRdb table lists in-frame clones only, not all of them. The table shows around 230,000 clones, with about nine tenths occurring only once. The data originate from a study of blood T cell repertoires in COVID-19. Across the study: Acute and convalescent COVID-19 samples came from the United States, Italy and Spain.

Material for sequencing was PBMCs or T cells enriched from blood (not recorded which). This rearrangement joins TRBV30 to TRBJ1-1; 8 bases map to TRBD1. The receptor was derived from a woman aged 40 to 50 with acute COVID-19. The CDR3 sequence is CAWTRQGEAFF. CDR3 coding DNA: TGTGCCTGGACCCGACAGGGGGAAGCTTTCTTT. The whole variable domain, remainder taken from reference TRBV30 and TRBJ1-1, is SQTIHQWPATLVQPVGSPLSLECTVEGTSNPNLYWYRQAAGRGLQLLFYSVGIGQISSEVPQNLSASRPQDRQFILSSKKLLLSDSGFYLCAWTRQGEAFFGQGTRLTVV.